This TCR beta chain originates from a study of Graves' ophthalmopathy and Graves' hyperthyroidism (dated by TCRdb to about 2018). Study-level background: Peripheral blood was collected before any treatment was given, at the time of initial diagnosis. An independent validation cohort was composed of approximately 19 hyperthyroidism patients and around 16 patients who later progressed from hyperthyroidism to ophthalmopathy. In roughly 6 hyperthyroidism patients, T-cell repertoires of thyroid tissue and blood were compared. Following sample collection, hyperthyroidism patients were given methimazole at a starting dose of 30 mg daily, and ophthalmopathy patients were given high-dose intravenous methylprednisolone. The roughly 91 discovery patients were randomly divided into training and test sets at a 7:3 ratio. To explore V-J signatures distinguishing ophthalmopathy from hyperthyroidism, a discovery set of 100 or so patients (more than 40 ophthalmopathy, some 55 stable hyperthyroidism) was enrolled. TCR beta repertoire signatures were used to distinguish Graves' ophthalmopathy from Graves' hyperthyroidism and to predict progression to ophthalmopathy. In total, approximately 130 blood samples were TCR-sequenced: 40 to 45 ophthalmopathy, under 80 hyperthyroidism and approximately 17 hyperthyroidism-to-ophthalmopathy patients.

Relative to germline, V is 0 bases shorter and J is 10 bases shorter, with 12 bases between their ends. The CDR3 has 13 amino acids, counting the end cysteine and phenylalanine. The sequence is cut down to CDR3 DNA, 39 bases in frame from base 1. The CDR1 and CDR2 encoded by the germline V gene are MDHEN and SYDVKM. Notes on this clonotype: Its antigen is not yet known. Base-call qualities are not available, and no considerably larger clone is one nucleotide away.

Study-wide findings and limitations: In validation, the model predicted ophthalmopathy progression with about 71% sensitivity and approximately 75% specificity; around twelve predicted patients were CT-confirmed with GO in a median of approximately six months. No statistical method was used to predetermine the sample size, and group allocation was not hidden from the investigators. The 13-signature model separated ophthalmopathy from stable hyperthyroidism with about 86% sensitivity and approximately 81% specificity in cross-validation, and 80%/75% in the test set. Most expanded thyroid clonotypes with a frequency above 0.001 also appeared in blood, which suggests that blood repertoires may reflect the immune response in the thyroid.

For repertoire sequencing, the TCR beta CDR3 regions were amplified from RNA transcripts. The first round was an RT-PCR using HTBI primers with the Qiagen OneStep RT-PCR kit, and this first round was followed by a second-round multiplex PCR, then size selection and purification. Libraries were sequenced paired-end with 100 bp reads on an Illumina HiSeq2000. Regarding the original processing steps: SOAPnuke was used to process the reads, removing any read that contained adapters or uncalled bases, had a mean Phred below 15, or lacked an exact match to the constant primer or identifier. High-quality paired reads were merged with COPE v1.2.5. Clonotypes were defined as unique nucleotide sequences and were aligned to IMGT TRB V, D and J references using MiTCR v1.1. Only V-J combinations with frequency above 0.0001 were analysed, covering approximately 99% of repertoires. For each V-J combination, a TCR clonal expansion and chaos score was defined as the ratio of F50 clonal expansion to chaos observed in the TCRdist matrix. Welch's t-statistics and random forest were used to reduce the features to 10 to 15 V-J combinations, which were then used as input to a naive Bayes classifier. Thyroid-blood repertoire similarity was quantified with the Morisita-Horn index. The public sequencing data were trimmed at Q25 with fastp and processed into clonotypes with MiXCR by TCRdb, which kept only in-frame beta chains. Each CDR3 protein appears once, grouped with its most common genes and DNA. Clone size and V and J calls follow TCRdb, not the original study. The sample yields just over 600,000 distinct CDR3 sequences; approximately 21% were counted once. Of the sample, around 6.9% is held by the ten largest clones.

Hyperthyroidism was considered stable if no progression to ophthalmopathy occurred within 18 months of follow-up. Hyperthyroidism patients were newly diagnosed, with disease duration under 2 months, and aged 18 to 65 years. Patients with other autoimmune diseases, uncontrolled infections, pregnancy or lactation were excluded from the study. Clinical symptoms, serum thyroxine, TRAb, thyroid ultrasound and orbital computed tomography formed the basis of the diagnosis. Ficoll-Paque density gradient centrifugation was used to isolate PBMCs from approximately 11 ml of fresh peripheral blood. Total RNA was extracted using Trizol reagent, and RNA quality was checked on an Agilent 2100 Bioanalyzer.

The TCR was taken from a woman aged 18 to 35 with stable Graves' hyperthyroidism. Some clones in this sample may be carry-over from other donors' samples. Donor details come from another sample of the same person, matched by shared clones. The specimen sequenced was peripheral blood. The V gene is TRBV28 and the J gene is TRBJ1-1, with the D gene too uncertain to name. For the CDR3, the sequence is CASSLWGSRGAFF. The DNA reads TGTGCCAGCAGTTTATGGGGCTCCCGAGGAGCTTTCTTT.